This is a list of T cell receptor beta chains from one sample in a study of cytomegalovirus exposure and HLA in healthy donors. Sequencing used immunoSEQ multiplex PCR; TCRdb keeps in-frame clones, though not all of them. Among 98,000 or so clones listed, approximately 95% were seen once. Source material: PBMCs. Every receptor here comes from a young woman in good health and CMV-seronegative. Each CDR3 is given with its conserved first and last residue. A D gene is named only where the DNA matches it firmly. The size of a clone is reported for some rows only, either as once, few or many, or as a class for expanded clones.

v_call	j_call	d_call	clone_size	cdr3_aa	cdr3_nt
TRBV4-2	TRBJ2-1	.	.	CASSLGTSTYNEQFF	TGTGCCAGCAGCCTGGGGACTTCGACCTACAATGAGCAGTTCTTC
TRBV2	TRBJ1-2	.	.	CASTKEDFYGYTF	TGTGCCAGCACCAAAGAGGATTTCTATGGCTACACCTTC
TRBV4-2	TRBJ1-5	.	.	CASSQEGHTSNQPQHF	TGTGCCAGCAGCCAAGAAGGACACACTAGCAATCAGCCCCAGCATTTT
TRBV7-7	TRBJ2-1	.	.	CASSLTAHNEQFF	TGTGCCAGCAGCCTGACAGCTCACAATGAGCAGTTCTTC
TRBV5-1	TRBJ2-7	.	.	CASSSYYEQYF	TGCGCCAGCAGCTCGTACTACGAGCAGTACTTC
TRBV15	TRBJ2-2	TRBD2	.	CATSKAGRAGELFF	TGTGCCACCAGCAAGGCAGGGAGGGCCGGGGAGCTGTTTTTT
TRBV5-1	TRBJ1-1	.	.	CASSLGPRGYTEAFF	TGCGCCAGCAGCTTGGGGCCGCGGGGCTACACTGAAGCTTTCTTT
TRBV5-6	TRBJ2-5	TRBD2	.	CASSSLGGGQETQYF	TGTGCCAGCAGCTCCCTCGGCGGGGGGCAAGAGACCCAGTACTTC
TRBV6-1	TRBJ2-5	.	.	CASSEAQVGETQYF	TGTGCCAGCAGTGAAGCGCAGGTTGGGGAGACCCAGTACTTC
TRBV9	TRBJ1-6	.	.	CASSVGPGKDSPLHF	TGTGCCAGCAGCGTAGGGCCGGGGAAGGATTCACCCCTCCACTTT
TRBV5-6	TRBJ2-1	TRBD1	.	CASSSRDSQFF	TGTGCCAGCAGCTCCCGGGACAGTCAGTTCTTC
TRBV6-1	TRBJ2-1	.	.	CASSEAEGRSYNEQFF	TGTGCCAGCAGTGAAGCTGAGGGCCGCTCCTACAATGAGCAGTTCTTC
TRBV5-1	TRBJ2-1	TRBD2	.	CASSASGGRYNEQFF	TGCGCCAGCAGCGCTAGCGGGGGGCGGTACAATGAGCAGTTCTTC
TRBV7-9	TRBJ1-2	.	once	CASSPGGGGLSNYGYTF	TGTGCCAGCTCGCCGGGAGGGGGGGGACTATCTAACTATGGCTACACCTTC
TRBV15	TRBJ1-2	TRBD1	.	CATSRVRTGGDYGYTF	TGTGCCACCAGCAGAGTTCGGACAGGGGGCGACTATGGCTACACCTTC
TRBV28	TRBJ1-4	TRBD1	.	CASSSTGAGNEKLFF	TGTGCCAGCAGTTCTACAGGGGCTGGAAATGAAAAACTGTTTTTT
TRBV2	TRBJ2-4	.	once	CASSGGIGYIQYF	TGTGCCAGCAGCGGGGGTATCGGGTACATTCAGTACTTC
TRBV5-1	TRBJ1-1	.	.	CASSIAGVTEAFF	TGCGCCAGCAGCATCGCAGGGGTTACTGAAGCTTTCTTT
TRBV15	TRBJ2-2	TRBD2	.	CATSSRRGGMNTGELFF	TGTGCCACCAGCAGTCGGCGGGGGGGGATGAACACCGGGGAGCTGTTTTTT
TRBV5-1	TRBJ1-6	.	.	CASSTQHREGNSPLHF	TGCGCCAGCAGCACGCAACACAGGGAGGGGAATTCACCCCTCCACTTT
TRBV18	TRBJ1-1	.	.	CASSPPTGKNTEAFF	TGTGCCAGCTCACCACCGACAGGAAAGAACACTGAAGCTTTCTTT
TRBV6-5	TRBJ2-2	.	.	CASSYSRRSTTGELFF	TGTGCCAGCAGTTACTCGCGCAGGTCGACCACCGGGGAGCTGTTTTTT
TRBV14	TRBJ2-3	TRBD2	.	CASSQDLGAGGRNTQYF	TGTGCCAGCAGCCAAGATTTAGGAGCGGGGGGGCGAAATACGCAGTATTTT
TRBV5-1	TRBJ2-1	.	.	CASSLFIGAEDEQFF	TGCGCCAGCAGCTTGTTTATAGGGGCCGAAGATGAGCAGTTCTTC
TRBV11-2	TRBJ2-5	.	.	CASSSPGASGQQTQYF	TGTGCCAGCAGCTCCCCAGGGGCTAGCGGCCAACAGACCCAGTACTTC
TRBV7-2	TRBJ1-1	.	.	CASSQGMNTEAFF	TGTGCCAGCTCTCAGGGCATGAACACTGAAGCTTTCTTT
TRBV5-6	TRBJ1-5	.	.	CASSFSQGGGNQPQHF	TGTGCCAGCAGCTTTAGTCAGGGAGGAGGGAATCAGCCCCAGCATTTT
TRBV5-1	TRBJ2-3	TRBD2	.	CASNRGGTDTQYF	TGCGCCAGCAATCGGGGGGGCACAGATACGCAGTATTTT
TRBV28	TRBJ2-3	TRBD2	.	CASSTSRGGPDTQYF	TGTGCCAGCAGCACTTCGCGGGGGGGGCCAGATACGCAGTATTTT
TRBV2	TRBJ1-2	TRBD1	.	CASKDRGQNYGYTF	TGTGCCAGCAAGGACAGGGGACAAAACTATGGCTACACCTTC
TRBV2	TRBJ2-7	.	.	CASSEEEAYEQYF	TGTGCCAGCTCGGAGGAGGAGGCCTACGAGCAGTACTTC
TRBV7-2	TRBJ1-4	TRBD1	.	CASSPRSTGVTSNEKLFF	TGTGCCAGCAGCCCCCGGTCGACAGGGGTGACGTCTAATGAAAAACTGTTTTTT
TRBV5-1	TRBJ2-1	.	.	CASSFQGGTYNEQFF	TGCGCCAGCAGCTTCCAGGGTGGCACCTACAATGAGCAGTTCTTC
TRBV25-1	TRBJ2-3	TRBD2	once	CASSVAGGTDTQYF	TGTGCCAGCAGTGTAGCGGGAGGCACAGATACGCAGTATTTT
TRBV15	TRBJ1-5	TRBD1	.	CATSREGGRERQPQHF	TGTGCCACCAGCAGAGAAGGGGGCAGGGAGAGACAGCCCCAGCATTTT
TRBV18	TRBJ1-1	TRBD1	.	CASSPNLNRGRTEAFF	TGTGCCAGCTCACCTAATCTCAACAGGGGGAGGACTGAAGCTTTCTTT
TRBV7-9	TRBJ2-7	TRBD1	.	CASSPVPGQGEQYF	TGTGCCAGCAGCCCAGTCCCGGGACAGGGAGAGCAGTACTTC